This TCR beta chain was obtained from a study of blood T cell repertoires in COVID-19. Generated by immunoSEQ multiplex PCR, the TCRdb table keeps only in-frame clones and is missing some. The repertoire holds 150,000 or so clones, with approximately 88% as singletons. The V and J ends lost 4 bases and 4 bases respectively, with 8 bases between them. CDR3 length: 13 amino acids. CDR1 is KGHDR and CDR2 is SFDVKD in the germline V gene. The sample comprised peripheral blood. This chain links TRBV24-1 with TRBJ2-3, with D hard to call. The sequence was collected from a human donor in a cohort sampled during active COVID-19. As DNA, the CDR3 is TGTGCCACCAGTGAGCCAATAGCAGATACGCAGTATTTT. It translates to CATSEPIADTQYF.